This T cell receptor beta chain stems from a study of lymphopenia after photon versus proton radiotherapy (dated by TCRdb to between 2018 and 2021). For the wider study: The study compared the immunological effects of photon versus proton radiation therapy in patients with gastrointestinal tumors who developed high-grade lymphopenia. The study was designed to characterize how the impact on the immune system differs between the two radiation modalities. A cohort of around 20 patients with gastrointestinal tumors who received either photon or proton therapy and subsequently developed lymphopenia was included.

The CDR3 contains 15 residues, cysteine and phenylalanine counted. Here the CDR3 DNA is all that survives: 45 bases in frame from base 1. V is cut back by 5 bases and J by 1 base, with 2 bases in the junction unmatched. Per the germline V gene (reference sequence), LNHDA is the CDR1 and SQIVND is the CDR2. As to this clone: Its specific antigen is unknown. Per-nucleotide qualities are absent, and no much larger clonotype sits a single base away.

The receptor library was made with the immunoSEQ multiplex PCR assay. T cell repertoires were profiled by deep sequencing of rearranged TCR beta loci, alongside multiparametric flow cytometry. This is the immuneACCESS table as TCRdb keeps it, with only in-frame sequences that have V and J called. A part of the clones is gone; compared with another copy, unresolved V genes explain less than half, and the rest is unexplained. This sample lists about 23,000 clones; 80% to 95% were detected once. Jointly, the top ten make up around 10% of the sample. Points the paper makes about the study in general: Across the cohort, an inverse correlation was found between a larger post-nadir drop in TCR diversity and overall survival time among patients who died. Once the lymphocyte count had reached its nadir, the repertoires of photon-treated patients showed oligoclonal expansion, particularly of CD8+ Temra cells, and this expansion drove the decline in diversity. The survival association was assessed only in patients who died, and the authors presented better survival with proton therapy as a possibility rather than a demonstrated result. During treatment, patients who received photon therapy lost naive T cells and TCR diversity and gained effector/memory populations, whereas patients who received proton therapy remained relatively stable.

The V gene is TRBV19 and the J gene is TRBJ2-1; 10 nucleotides in the junction match TRBD2. Specimen: peripheral blood, collected from a patient treated with proton-based radiotherapy. The source is a woman in her seventies with pancreatic cancer. Some clones in this sample may be carry-over from other donors' samples. DNA sequence: TGTGCCAGTAGTTCACTAGCGGGATCCTACAATGAGCAGTTCTTC. This sequence encodes CASSSLAGSYNEQFF.